This T cell receptor beta chain was found in a study of cytomegalovirus exposure and HLA in healthy donors. Clones were read by immunoSEQ multiplex PCR, and TCRdb kept only the in-frame ones, dropping some. Of 65,000 or so clones in the sample, roughly 94% were seen once. J gave up 2 bases and V 3 bases, and 8 bases lay outside the gene matches. CDR3 length: 16 residues. Germline V gene sequence: CDR1 KGHSH, CDR2 LQKENI. The clonotype originates from a man aged 18 to 30 in good health and CMV-seropositive. Sequencing used PBMCs. The chain carries TRBV18 and TRBJ2-7; 9 nucleotides line up with TRBD1. CDR3 DNA sequence: TGTGCCAGCTCACCCACAGGGGGCTTGGCGGCCTACGAGCAGTACTTC. It codes for CASSPTGGLAAYEQYF.